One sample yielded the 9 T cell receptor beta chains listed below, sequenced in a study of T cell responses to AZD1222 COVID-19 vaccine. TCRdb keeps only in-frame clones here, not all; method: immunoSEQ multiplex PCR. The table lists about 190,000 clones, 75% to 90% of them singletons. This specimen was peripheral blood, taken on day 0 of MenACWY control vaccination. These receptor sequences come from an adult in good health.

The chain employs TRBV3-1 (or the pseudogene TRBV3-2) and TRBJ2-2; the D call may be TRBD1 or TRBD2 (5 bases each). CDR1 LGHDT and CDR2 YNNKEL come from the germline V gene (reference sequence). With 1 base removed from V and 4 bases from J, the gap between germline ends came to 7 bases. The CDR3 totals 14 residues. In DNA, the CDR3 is TGTGCCAGCAGCCAAGGAGGGGCCACCGGGGAGCTGTTTTTT. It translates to CASSQGGATGELFF.

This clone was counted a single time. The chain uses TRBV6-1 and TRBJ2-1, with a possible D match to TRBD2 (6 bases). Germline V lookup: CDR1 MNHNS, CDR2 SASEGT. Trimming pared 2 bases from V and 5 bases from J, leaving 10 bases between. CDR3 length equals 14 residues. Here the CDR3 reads CASSEFPGDNEQFF. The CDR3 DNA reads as TGTGCCAGCAGTGAATTTCCGGGGGACAATGAGCAGTTCTTC.

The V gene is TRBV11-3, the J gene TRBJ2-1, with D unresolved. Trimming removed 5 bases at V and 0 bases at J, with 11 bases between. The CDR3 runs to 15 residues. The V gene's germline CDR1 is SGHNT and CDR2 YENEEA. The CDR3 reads CASSKGVSSYNEQFF. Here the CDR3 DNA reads TGTGCCAGCAGCAAAGGAGTAAGCTCCTACAATGAGCAGTTCTTC.

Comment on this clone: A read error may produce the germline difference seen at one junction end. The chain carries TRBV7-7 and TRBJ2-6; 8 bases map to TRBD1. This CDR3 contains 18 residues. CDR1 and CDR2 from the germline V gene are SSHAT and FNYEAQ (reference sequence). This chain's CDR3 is CASSPLSGGGSGANVLTF. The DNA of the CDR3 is TGTGCTAGCAGCCCACTATCAGGGGGCGGTTCTGGGGCCAACGTCCTGACTTTC.

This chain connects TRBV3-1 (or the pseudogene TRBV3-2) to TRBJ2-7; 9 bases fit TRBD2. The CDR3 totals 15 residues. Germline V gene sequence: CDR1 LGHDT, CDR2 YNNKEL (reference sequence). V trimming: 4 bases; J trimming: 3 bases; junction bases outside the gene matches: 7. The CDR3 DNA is TGTGCCAGCAGCCTTCTAGCGGGGAGGGACTACGAGCAGTACTTC. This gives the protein CASSLLAGRDYEQYF.

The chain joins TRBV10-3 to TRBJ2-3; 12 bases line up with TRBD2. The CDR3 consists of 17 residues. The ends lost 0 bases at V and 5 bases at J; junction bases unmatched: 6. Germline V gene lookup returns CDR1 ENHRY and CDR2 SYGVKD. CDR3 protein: CAISESTLAGGRDTQYF. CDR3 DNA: TGTGCCATCAGTGAGTCGACCCTAGCGGGGGGGCGAGATACGCAGTATTTT.

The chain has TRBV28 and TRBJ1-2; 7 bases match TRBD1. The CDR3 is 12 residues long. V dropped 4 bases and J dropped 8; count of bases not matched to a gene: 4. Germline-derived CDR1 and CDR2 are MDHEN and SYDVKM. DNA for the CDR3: TGTGCCAGCAGTTCGGACAGGAGGGGCTACACCTTC. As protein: CASSSDRRGYTF.

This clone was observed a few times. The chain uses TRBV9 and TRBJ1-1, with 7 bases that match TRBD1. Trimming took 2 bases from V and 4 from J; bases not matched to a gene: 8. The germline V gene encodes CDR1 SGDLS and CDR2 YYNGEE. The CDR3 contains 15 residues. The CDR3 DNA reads TGTGCCAGCAGCGTGTCAACAGGGGCCAGCACTGAAGCTTTCTTT. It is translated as CASSVSTGASTEAFF.

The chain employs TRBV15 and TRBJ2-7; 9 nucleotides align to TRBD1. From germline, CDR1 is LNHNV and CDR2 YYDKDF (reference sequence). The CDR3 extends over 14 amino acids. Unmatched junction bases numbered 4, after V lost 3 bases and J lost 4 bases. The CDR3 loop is CATSSGTGSYEQYF. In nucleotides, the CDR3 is TGTGCCACCAGCAGCGGGACAGGGTCGTACGAGCAGTACTTC.